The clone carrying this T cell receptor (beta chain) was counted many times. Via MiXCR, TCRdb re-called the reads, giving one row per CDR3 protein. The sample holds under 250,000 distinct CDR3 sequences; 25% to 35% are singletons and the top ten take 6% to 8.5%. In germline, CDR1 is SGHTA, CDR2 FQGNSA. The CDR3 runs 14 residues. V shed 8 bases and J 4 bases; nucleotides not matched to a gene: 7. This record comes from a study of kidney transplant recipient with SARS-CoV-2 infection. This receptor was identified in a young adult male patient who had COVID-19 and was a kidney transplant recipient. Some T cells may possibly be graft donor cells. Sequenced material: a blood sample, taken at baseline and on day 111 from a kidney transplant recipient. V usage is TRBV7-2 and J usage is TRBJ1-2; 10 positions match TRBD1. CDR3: CASVRDRGSYGYTF. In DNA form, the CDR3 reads TGTGCCAGCGTCCGGGACAGGGGTTCCTATGGCTACACCTTC. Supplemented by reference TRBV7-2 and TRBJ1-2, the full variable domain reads GAGVSQSPSNKVTEKGKDVELRCDPISGHTALYWYRQSLGQGLEFLIYFQGNSAPDKSGLPSDRFSAERTGGSVSTLTIQRTQQEDSAVYLCASVRDRGSYGYTFGSGTRLTVV.